The next 27 T cell receptor beta chains were all read from a single sample in a study of cytomegalovirus exposure and HLA in healthy donors. PCR involved 60 Vbeta and 13 Jbeta primers. Some clones are missing from TCRdb's copy, which holds only in-frame ones; the method was immunoSEQ multiplex PCR. This table holds more than 150,000 clones, 84% found once. The source material was PBMCs. The receptors originated from a girl aged 2-9 years in good health and CMV-seropositive.

CDR3 loop: CASVTGHLFPHEQYF. In DNA, the CDR3 is TGTGCCAGCGTGACCGGACACCTATTTCCCCACGAGCAGTACTTC. The chain carries TRBV2 and TRBJ2-7; tentatively, D is TRBD1 (5 bases). The CDR3 spans 15 residues. Trimming removed 8 bases from V and 5 bases from J, with 22 bases in between. CDR1 is SNHLY and CDR2 is FYNNEI in the germline V gene.

This clone was picked up a small number of times. The rearrangement uses TRBV6-5 and TRBJ1-2; unclear D gene. Germline V gene sequence: CDR1 MNHEY, CDR2 SVGAGI. V was pared by 6 bases and J by 2 bases, with 10 bases between. This CDR3 comprises 13 residues. CDR3 amino acids: CASRNNGNYGYTF. The CDR3 region has the DNA TGTGCCAGCAGGAACAACGGGAACTATGGCTACACCTTC.

Turning to this clone: Compared with germline, one end of the junction differs, possibly owing to a read error. The chain couples TRBV5-1 to TRBJ1-4; TRBD1 is a possible D gene (5 bases). Germline CDR1 reads SGHRS; CDR2 reads YFSETQ. This CDR3 is built from 12 residues. CDR3 sequence reads: CASSEAGERLFF. CDR3 bases: TGCGCCAGCAGCGAGGCGGGGGAAAGACTGTTTTTT.

The chain joins TRBV9 to TRBJ2-7; 7 bases line up with TRBD2. Germline CDR1 is SGDLS and CDR2 is YYNGEE. This CDR3 contains 15 residues. V was pared by 0 bases and J by 2 bases, with 5 bases of the junction left unmatched. The CDR3 nucleotides read TGTGCCAGCAGCGTAGGGCTAGCGGCCACCTACGAGCAGTACTTC. Encoded protein: CASSVGLAATYEQYF.

Here the CDR3 DNA reads TGTGCCAGTAGTGCAACAGGGACAACTAATGAAAAACTGTTTTTT. This codes for CASSATGTTNEKLFF. The V call is TRBV19, the J call TRBJ1-4, with D possibly being TRBD1 (6 bases). Per the germline V gene, CDR1 is LNHDA and CDR2 is SQIVND (reference sequence). V dropped 5 bases and J dropped 0 bases, with 10 bases sitting between them. The CDR3 extends over 15 amino acids. The full variable domain, rest sourced from reference TRBV19 and TRBJ1-4, is DGGITQSPKYLFRKEGQNVTLSCEQNLNHDAMYWYRQDPGQGLRLIYYSQIVNDFQKGDIAEGYSVSREKKESFPLTVTSAQKNPTAFYLCASSATGTTNEKLFFGSGTQLSVL.

This clone was counted between two and nine times. The chain combines TRBV2 with TRBJ2-7; tentatively, D is TRBD1 (6 bases). Germline CDR1 SNHLY, CDR2 FYNNEI. Trimming removed 6 bases from V and 2 bases from J, with 8 bases in between. There are 12 residues in the CDR3. The CDR3 loop is CASRGTTYEQYF. In nucleotides, the CDR3 is TGTGCCAGCAGGGGGACAACCTACGAGCAGTACTTC.

This clone was counted once. This sequence joins TRBV7-9 and TRBJ1-1, with 11 bases matching TRBD1. The CDR3 totals 17 residues. Germline lookup yields CDR1 SEHNR and CDR2 FQNEAQ (reference sequence). J gave up 1 base and V 0 bases, and 4 bases lay outside the gene matches. CDR3 region: CASSLAGQGAWNTEAFF. The CDR3 DNA reads as TGTGCCAGCAGCTTAGCAGGACAGGGGGCTTGGAACACTGAAGCTTTCTTT.

This clone was counted between two and nine times. The rearrangement joins TRBV9 to TRBJ2-7; tentatively, D is TRBD1 (5 bases). CDR3 size: 15 residues. Deletions cut 0 bases from V and 3 bases from J, with 13 bases between. Germline CDR1 and CDR2: SGDLS and YYNGEE. CDR3 nucleotide sequence: TGTGCCAGCAGCGTAGACCTGGGGCGCAGCTACGAGCAGTACTTC. Translation gives CASSVDLGRSYEQYF.

This chain uses TRBV18 with TRBJ2-1; TRBD1 matches at 11 bases. Looked up from germline, CDR1 is KGHSH and CDR2 is LQKENI. CDR3 length: 16 amino acids. The ends lost 6 bases at V and 7 bases at J; junction bases unmatched: 11. In nucleotides, the CDR3 is TGTGCCAGCTCCCCAAGGGACAGGGGGTATGGAAATGAGCAGTTCTTC. This codes for CASSPRDRGYGNEQFF. Full variable domain (rest looked up from reference TRBV18 and TRBJ2-1): NAGVMQNPRHLVRRRGQEARLRCSPMKGHSHVYWYRQLPEEGLKFMVYLQKENIIDESGMPKERFSAEFPKEGPSILRIQQVVRGDSAAYFCASSPRDRGYGNEQFFGPGTRLTVL.

The chain combines TRBV19 with TRBJ2-7; D ambiguous. CDR3 length: 13 amino acids. V gave up 0 bases and J gave up 5 bases, with 8 bases separating them. CDR1 and CDR2 (germline): LNHDA, SQIVND (reference sequence). DNA of the CDR3: TGTGCCAGTAGTATAGAGGGCAAGAACGAGCAGTACTTC. This translates into CASSIEGKNEQYF.

This clone was seen only a few times. The V call is TRBV7-2, the J call TRBJ2-7; D is unresolved. The germline V gene encodes CDR1 SGHTA and CDR2 FQGNSA. The CDR3 extends over 13 amino acids. Trimming removed 4 bases at V and 0 bases at J, with 7 bases between. The CDR3 here is CASSSSRSYEQYF. The DNA for the CDR3 is TGTGCCAGCAGCTCCTCGCGCTCCTACGAGCAGTACTTC.

This clone was found once. The rearrangement links TRBV5-1 to TRBJ2-3; the match to TRBD1 covers 7 bases. The germline CDR1 and CDR2 sequences are SGHRS and YFSETQ. This CDR3 contains 16 residues. The trim removed 2 bases at V and 2 bases at J, leaving 8 bases unmatched. The CDR3 DNA is TGCGCCAGCAGCTTAAACAGGGGAGCGGACACAGATACGCAGTATTTT. Protein: CASSLNRGADTDTQYF. Full variable domain (rest looked up from reference TRBV5-1 and TRBJ2-3): KAGVTQTPRYLIKTRGQQVTLSCSPISGHRSVSWYQQTPGQGLQFLFEYFSETQRNKGNFPGRFSGRQFSNSRSEMNVSTLELGDSALYLCASSLNRGADTDTQYFGPGTRLTVL.

The chain employs TRBV7-3 and TRBJ1-1; TRBD1 might be the D (5 bases). V dropped 5 bases and J dropped 4 bases, with 17 bases sitting between them. The CDR3 has 15 residues. Germline CDR1 and CDR2: SGHTA and FQGTGA. CDR3 coding DNA: TGTGCCAGCAGCCCTCAGGGTTTGGAGGGCACTGAAGCTTTCTTT. Translation: CASSPQGLEGTEAFF.

J is TRBJ1-2 and V is TRBV6-5; 9 nucleotides match TRBD1. This CDR3 has 15 amino acids. V was clipped by 6 bases and J by 7 bases; unmatched bases: 12. CDR1 and CDR2 (germline): MNHEY, SVGAGI. The CDR3 sequence is CASSPTRDRDGGYTF. The DNA for the CDR3 is TGTGCCAGCAGCCCTACCCGGGACAGGGACGGTGGCTACACCTTC.

The genes are TRBV28 and TRBJ2-3; 13 bases line up with TRBD2. This CDR3 is built from 15 residues. The germline gives CDR1 MDHEN, CDR2 SYDVKM. V was pared by 3 bases and J by 6 bases, with 3 bases of the junction left unmatched. CDR3 DNA sequence: TGTGCCAGCAGTTTCGGACTAGCGGGAGCCGATACGCAGTATTTT. Translating gives CASSFGLAGADTQYF.

V is TRBV6-5 and J is TRBJ2-2; D may be TRBD1 (5 bases). The CDR3 is 14 amino acids. The ends were cut back, 8 bases at V and 0 bases at J, with 10 bases in the middle. The germline gives CDR1 MNHEY, CDR2 SVGAGI. The CDR3, as DNA: TGTGCCAGCCGACAGAGTTCGAACACCGGGGAGCTGTTTTTT. Protein: CASRQSSNTGELFF.

The CDR3 region has the DNA TGTGCCAGCAGTCCAAATAACAGGGTTAACCTCCGAATGTACCAAGAGACCCAGTACTTC. Translation gives CASSPNNRVNLRMYQETQYF. The chain uses TRBV27 and TRBJ2-5, with D possibly being TRBD1 (6 bases). This CDR3 spans 20 amino acids. The germline V gene has CDR1 MNHEY and CDR2 SMNVEV (reference sequence). V lost 5 bases to trimming and J lost 0 bases, with 28 bases between them.

The CDR3 region is CASRRTGGAYEQYF. The DNA for the CDR3 is TGTGCCAGCAGAAGAACAGGGGGCGCTTACGAGCAGTACTTC. The chain joins TRBV27 to TRBJ2-7; the match to TRBD1 covers 9 bases. V gave up 6 bases and J gave up 4 bases; unmatched junction bases: 7. The germline CDR1 and CDR2 sequences are MNHEY and SMNVEV (reference sequence). This CDR3 spans 14 amino acids.

The chain joins TRBV4-1 to TRBJ1-6; 12 nucleotides agree with TRBD1. The CDR3 is 15 residues long. From germline, CDR1 is MGHRA and CDR2 YSYEKL. The V gene end was trimmed by 3 bases and the J gene end by 10 bases; junction bases not matched to a gene: 4. CDR3 sequence reads: CASSHGTGGVSPLHF. The CDR3 DNA reads as TGCGCCAGCAGCCACGGGACAGGGGGCGTCTCACCCCTCCACTTT.

The chain carries TRBV5-1 and TRBJ2-1; 8 bases align to TRBD2. Trimming removed 2 bases from V and 3 bases from J; junction bases left unmatched: 4. The CDR3 sequence is 15 residues long. CDR1 and CDR2 (germline): SGHRS, YFSETQ. DNA for the CDR3: TGCGCCAGCAGCTTAGAGCGGGAGCTCTACAATGAGCAGTTCTTC. Translation: CASSLERELYNEQFF.

This clone was counted only a few times. V usage is TRBV7-3 and J usage is TRBJ2-7; TRBD1 aligns across 8 bases. The CDR3 spans 13 residues. Looked up from germline, CDR1 is SGHTA and CDR2 is FQGTGA. J was trimmed by 3 bases and V by 3 bases; bases with no gene match: 1. CDR3 coding DNA: TGTGCCAGCAGCTTGGGACAGGACTACGAGCAGTACTTC. Translating it yields CASSLGQDYEQYF.

The gene calls are TRBV25-1 and TRBJ2-5, with D hard to call. This CDR3 contains 12 residues. Trimming removed 5 bases at V and 5 bases at J, with 9 bases between. Germline CDR1 MGHDK, CDR2 SYGVNS. Here the CDR3 DNA reads TGTGCCAGCAGTCGAGGTTGGGAGACCCAGTACTTC. This encodes CASSRGWETQYF.

The rearrangement links TRBV19 to TRBJ2-3; 8 nucleotides agree with TRBD2. Germline V gene sequence: CDR1 LNHDA, CDR2 SQIVND (reference sequence). The V segment lost 4 bases and the J segment 0 bases; nucleotides outside the gene matches: 3. The CDR3 loop spans 15 amino acids. The CDR3 coding sequence is TGTGCCAGTAGTAAAGCGGGGGCTAGCACAGATACGCAGTATTTT. As protein: CASSKAGASTDTQYF.

The chain recombines TRBV10-3 with TRBJ1-3; no clear D. Per germline, CDR1 ENHRY and CDR2 SYGVKD. The CDR3 runs 15 residues. V lost 0 bases to trimming and J lost 6 bases, with 12 bases between them. This CDR3 reads CAISESESPVNTIYF. Here the CDR3 DNA reads TGTGCCATCAGTGAGTCCGAGTCCCCGGTAAACACCATATATTTT.

The J gene is TRBJ2-1, the V gene TRBV11-2; D perhaps matches TRBD1 (6 bases). The germline V gene has CDR1 SGHAT and CDR2 FQNNGV. This CDR3 is built from 17 residues. Trimming left V 5 bases short and J 7 bases short, with 24 bases between. DNA for the CDR3: TGTGCCAGCAGCGGGCTACAGGGAAGAGAGGTTGGTAATGAGCAGTTCTTC. Amino acid sequence: CASSGLQGREVGNEQFF.

The chain is built from TRBV29-1 and TRBJ1-3; D unclear. Trimming shortened V by 4 bases and J by 4 bases, and 8 bases separated the two germline ends. The germline CDR1 and CDR2 sequences are SQVTM and ANQGSEA. The CDR3 has 12 residues. Here the CDR3 reads CSVVGKGNTIYF. Here the CDR3 DNA reads TGCAGCGTTGTTGGCAAAGGAAACACCATATATTTT.

This chain connects TRBV29-1 to TRBJ1-2, with D maybe TRBD1 (6 bases). Trimming took off 1 base at V and 2 bases at J, with 8 bases between the two ends. CDR3 length: 13 residues. CDR1 is SQVTM and CDR2 is ANQGSEA in the germline V gene. CDR3 in amino acids: CSVEAGENYGYTF. In DNA form, the CDR3 reads TGCAGCGTTGAAGCAGGGGAGAACTATGGCTACACCTTC.